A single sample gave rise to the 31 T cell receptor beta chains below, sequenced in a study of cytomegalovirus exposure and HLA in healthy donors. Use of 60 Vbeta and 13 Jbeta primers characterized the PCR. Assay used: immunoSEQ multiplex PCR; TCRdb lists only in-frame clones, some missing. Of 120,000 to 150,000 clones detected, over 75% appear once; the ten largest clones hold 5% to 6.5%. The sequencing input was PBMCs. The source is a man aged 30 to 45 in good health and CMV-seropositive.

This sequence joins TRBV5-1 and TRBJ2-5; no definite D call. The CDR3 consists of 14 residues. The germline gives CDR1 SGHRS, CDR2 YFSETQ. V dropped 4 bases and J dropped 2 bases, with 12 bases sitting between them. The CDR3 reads CASSPTALQETQYF. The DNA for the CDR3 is TGCGCCAGCAGCCCAACTGCCCTACAAGAGACCCAGTACTTC.

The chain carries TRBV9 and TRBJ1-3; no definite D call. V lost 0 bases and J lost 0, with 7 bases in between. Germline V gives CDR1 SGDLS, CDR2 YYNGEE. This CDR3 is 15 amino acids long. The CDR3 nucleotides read TGTGCCAGCAGCGTAGATTCGAGCTCTGGAAACACCATATATTTT. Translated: CASSVDSSSGNTIYF.

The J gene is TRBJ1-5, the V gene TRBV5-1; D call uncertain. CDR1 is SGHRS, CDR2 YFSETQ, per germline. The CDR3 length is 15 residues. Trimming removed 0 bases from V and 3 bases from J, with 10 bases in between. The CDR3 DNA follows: TGCGCCAGCAGCTTGGCCAATAGCTACAATCAGCCCCAGCATTTT. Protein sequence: CASSLANSYNQPQHF.

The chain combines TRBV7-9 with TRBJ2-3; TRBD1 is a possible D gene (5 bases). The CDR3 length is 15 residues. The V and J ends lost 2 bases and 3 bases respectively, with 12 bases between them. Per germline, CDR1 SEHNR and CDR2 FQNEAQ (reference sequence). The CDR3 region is CASSLTGVGTDTQYF. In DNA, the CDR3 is TGTGCCAGCAGCTTAACAGGAGTGGGGACAGATACGCAGTATTTT.

CDR3 nucleotide sequence: TGTGCCAGCAGTTTGTCAGGGTTGGCCGGGGAGCTGTTTTTT. It yields the protein CASSLSGLAGELFF. V usage is TRBV27 and J usage is TRBJ2-2; maybe TRBD1 (5 bases). V was trimmed by 3 bases and J by 6 bases, leaving 11 bases between them. CDR3 size: 14 residues. From germline, CDR1 is MNHEY and CDR2 SMNVEV (reference sequence).

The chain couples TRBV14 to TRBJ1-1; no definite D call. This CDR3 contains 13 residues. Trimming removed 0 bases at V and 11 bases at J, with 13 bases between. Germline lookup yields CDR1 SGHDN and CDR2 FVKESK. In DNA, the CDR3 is TGTGCCAGCAGCCAAGATCTTTGGAGAGTGGCTTTCTTT. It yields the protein CASSQDLWRVAFF.

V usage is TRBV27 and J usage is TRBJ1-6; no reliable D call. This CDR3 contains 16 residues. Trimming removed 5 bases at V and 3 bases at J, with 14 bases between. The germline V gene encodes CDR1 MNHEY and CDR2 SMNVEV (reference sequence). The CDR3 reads CASSAPRESYNSPLHF. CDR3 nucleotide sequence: TGTGCCAGCAGTGCCCCCCGGGAAAGCTATAATTCACCCCTCCACTTT.

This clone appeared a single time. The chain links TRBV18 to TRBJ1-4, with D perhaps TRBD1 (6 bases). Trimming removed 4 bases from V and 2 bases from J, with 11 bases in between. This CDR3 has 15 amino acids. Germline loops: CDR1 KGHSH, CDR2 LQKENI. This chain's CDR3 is CASSRQGSTNEKLFF. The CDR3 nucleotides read TGTGCCAGCTCACGGCAGGGGAGCACTAATGAAAAACTGTTTTTT.

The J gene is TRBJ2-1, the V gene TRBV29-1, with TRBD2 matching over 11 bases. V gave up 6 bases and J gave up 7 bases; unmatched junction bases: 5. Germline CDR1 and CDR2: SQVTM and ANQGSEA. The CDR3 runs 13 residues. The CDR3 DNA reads TGCAGCGTGACTAGCGGGATAGGAAATGAGCAGTTCTTC. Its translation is CSVTSGIGNEQFF.

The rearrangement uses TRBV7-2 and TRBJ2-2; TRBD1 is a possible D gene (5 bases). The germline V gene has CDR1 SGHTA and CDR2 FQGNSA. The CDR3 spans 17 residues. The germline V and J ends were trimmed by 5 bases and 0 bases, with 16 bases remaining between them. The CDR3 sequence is CASSGRGRIANTGELFF. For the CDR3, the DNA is TGTGCCAGCAGCGGTAGGGGTCGGATCGCGAACACCGGGGAGCTGTTTTTT.

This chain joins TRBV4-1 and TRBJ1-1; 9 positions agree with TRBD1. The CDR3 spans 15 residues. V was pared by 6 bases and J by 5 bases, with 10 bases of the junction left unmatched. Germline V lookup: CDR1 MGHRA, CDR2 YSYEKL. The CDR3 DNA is TGCGCCAGCAGTAAATTGACAGGGGGGGGTACTGAAGCTTTCTTT. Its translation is CASSKLTGGGTEAFF.

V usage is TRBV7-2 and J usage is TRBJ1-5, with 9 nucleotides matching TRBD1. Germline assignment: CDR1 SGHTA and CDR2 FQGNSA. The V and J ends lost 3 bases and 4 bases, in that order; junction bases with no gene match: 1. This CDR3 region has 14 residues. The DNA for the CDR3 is TGTGCCAGCAGCTTCGACAGGGGGAATCAGCCCCAGCATTTT. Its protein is CASSFDRGNQPQHF. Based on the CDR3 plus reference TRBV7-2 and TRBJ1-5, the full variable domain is GAGVSQSPSNKVTEKGKDVELRCDPISGHTALYWYRQSLGQGLEFLIYFQGNSAPDKSGLPSDRFSAERTGGSVSTLTIQRTQQEDSAVYLCASSFDRGNQPQHFGDGTRLSIL.

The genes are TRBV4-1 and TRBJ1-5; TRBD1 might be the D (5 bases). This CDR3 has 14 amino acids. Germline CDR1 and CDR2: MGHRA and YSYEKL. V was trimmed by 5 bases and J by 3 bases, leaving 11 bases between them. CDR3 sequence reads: CASSFGRVNQPQHF. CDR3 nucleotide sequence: TGCGCCAGCAGCTTCGGCAGGGTCAATCAGCCCCAGCATTTT.

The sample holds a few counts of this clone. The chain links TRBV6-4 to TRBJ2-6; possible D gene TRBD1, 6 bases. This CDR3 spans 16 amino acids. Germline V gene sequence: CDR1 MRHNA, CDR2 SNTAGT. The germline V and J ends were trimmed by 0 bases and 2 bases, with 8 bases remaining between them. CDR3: CASSDSSGAGANVLTF. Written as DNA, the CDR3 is TGTGCCAGCAGTGACTCCTCAGGGGCTGGGGCCAACGTCCTGACTTTC.

The CDR3 sequence: CSGPTDRASYYYEQYF. CDR3 in DNA: TGCAGCGGGCCGACCGACAGAGCATCTTACTACTACGAGCAGTACTTC. The chain couples TRBV29-1 to TRBJ2-7; tentatively, D is TRBD1 (5 bases). Germline V gene lookup returns CDR1 SQVTM and CDR2 ANQGSEA. Trimming removed 7 bases from V and 3 bases from J, with 25 bases in between. The CDR3 covers 16 residues.

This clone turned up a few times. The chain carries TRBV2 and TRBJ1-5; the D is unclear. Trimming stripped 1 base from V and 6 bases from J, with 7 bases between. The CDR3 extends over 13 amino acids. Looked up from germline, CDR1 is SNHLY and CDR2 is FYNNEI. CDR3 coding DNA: TGTGCCAGCAGTGAAGTTGAGGGTCAGCCCCAGCATTTT. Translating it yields CASSEVEGQPQHF.

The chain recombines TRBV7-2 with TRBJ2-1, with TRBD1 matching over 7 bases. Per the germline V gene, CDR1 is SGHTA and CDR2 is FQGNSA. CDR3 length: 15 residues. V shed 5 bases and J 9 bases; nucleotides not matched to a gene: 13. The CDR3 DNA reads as TGTGCCAGCAGCACGACAGGGTTCATTTTCAGTGAGCAGTTCTTC. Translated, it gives CASSTTGFIFSEQFF. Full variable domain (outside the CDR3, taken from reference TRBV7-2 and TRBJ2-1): GAGVSQSPSNKVTEKGKDVELRCDPISGHTALYWYRQSLGQGLEFLIYFQGNSAPDKSGLPSDRFSAERTGGSVSTLTIQRTQQEDSAVYLCASSTTGFIFSEQFFGPGTRLTVL.

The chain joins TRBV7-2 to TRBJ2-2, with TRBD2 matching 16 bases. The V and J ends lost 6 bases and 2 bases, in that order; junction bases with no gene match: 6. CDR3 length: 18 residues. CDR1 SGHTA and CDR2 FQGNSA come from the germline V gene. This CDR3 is CASRPGLAGGPNTGELFF. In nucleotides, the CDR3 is TGTGCCAGCAGACCGGGACTAGCGGGGGGGCCTAACACCGGGGAGCTGTTTTTT. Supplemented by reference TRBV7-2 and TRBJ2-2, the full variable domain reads GAGVSQSPSNKVTEKGKDVELRCDPISGHTALYWYRQSLGQGLEFLIYFQGNSAPDKSGLPSDRFSAERTGGSVSTLTIQRTQQEDSAVYLCASRPGLAGGPNTGELFFGEGSRLTVL.

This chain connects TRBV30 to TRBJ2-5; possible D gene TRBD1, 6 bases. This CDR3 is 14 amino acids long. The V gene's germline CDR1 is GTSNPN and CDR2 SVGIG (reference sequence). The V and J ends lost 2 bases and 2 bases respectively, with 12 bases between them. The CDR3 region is CAWSWGPLQETQYF. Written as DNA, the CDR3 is TGTGCCTGGAGTTGGGGGCCCCTTCAAGAGACCCAGTACTTC.

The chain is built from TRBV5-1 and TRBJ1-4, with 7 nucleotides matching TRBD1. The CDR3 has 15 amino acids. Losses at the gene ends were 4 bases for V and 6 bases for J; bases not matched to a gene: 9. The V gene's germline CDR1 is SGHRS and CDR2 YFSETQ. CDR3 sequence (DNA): TGCGCCAGCAGCCCCCAGGGGGGATGGGATGAAAAACTGTTTTTT. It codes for CASSPQGGWDEKLFF.

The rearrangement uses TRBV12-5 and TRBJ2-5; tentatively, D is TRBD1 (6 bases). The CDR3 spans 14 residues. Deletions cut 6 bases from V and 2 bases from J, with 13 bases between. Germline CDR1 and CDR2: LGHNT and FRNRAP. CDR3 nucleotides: TGTGCTAGTGGCCTCGGACAGCTTCAAGAGACCCAGTACTTC. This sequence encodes CASGLGQLQETQYF.

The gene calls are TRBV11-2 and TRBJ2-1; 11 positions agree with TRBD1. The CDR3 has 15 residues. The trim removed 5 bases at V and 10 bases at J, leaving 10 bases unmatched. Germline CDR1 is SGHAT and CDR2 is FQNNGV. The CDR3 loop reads CASSLPDRGRPEQFF. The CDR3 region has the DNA TGTGCCAGCAGCCTGCCGGACAGGGGGCGACCAGAGCAGTTCTTC.

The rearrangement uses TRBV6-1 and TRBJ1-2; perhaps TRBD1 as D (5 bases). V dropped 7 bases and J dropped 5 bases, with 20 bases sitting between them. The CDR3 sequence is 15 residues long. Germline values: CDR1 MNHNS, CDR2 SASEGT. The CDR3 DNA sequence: TGTGCCAGCAATCGCCGGGACTGGGCCGTGTATGGCTACACCTTC. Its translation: CASNRRDWAVYGYTF.

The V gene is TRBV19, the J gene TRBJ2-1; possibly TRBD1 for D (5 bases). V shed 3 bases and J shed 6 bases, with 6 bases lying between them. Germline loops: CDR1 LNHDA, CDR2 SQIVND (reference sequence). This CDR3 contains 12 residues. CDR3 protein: CASSIRVNEQFF. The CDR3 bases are TGTGCCAGTAGTATCAGGGTCAATGAGCAGTTCTTC.

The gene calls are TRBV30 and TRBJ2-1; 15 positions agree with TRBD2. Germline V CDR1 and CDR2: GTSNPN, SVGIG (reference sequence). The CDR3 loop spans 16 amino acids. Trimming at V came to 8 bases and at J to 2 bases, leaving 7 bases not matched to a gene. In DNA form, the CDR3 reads TGTGCCCGGGGACTAGCGGGAGGCCCAACCTACAATGAGCAGTTCTTC. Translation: CARGLAGGPTYNEQFF. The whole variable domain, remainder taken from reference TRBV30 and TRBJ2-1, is SQTIHQWPATLVQPVGSPLSLECTVEGTSNPNLYWYRQAAGRGLQLLFYSVGIGQISSEVPQNLSASRPQDRQFILSSKKLLLSDSGFYLCARGLAGGPTYNEQFFGPGTRLTVL.

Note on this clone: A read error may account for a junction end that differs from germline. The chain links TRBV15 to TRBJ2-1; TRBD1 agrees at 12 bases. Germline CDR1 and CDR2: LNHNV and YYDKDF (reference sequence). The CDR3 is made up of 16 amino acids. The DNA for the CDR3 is TGTGCCACCAGCAGATCGGGACAGGGGGCCTACAATGAGCAGGTCTTC. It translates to CATSRSGQGAYNEQVF. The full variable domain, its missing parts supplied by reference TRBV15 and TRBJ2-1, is DAMVIQNPRYQVTQFGKPVTLSCSQTLNHNVMYWYQQKSSQAPKLLFHYYDKDFNNEADTPDNFQSRRPNTSFCFLDIRSPGLGDTAMYLCATSRSGQGAYNEQVFGPGTRLTVL.

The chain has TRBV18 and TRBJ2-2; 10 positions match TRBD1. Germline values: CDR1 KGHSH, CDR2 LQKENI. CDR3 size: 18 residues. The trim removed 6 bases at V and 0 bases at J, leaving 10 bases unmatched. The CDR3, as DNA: TGTGCCAGCTCTCAGAGGACAGGGGGTCAAGCGAACACCGGGGAGCTGTTTTTT. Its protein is CASSQRTGGQANTGELFF.

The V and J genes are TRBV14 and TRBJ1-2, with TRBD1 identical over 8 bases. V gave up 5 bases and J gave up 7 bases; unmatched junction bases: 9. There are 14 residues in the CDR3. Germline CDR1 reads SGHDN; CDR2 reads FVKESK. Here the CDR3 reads CASSCQGALCGYTF. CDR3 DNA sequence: TGTGCCAGCAGCTGCCAGGGGGCTCTCTGTGGCTACACCTTC.

The CDR3 here is CASSLGMGGTTTDTQYF. CDR3 sequence (DNA): TGTGCCAGCAGCTTAGGCATGGGCGGGACGACCACAGATACGCAGTATTTT. V usage is TRBV7-6 and J usage is TRBJ2-3; weak D call: TRBD2 (6 bases). The germline V and J ends were trimmed by 1 base and 2 bases, with 16 bases remaining between them. The CDR3 contains 17 residues. Germline V gene data show CDR1 as SGHVS and CDR2 as FNYEAQ.

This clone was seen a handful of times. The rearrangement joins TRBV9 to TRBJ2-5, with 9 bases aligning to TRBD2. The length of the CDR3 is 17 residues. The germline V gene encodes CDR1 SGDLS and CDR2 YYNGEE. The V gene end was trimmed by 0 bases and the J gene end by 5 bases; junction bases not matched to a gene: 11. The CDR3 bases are TGTGCCAGCAGCGTAGGGAGTAGCGGGAGAGTAAGGGAGACCCAGTACTTC. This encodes CASSVGSSGRVRETQYF.

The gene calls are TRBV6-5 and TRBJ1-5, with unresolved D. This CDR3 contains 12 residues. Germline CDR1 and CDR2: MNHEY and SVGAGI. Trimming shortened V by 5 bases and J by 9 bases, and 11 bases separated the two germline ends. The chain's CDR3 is CASSEYSWPQHF. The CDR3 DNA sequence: TGTGCCAGCAGTGAATACAGCTGGCCCCAGCATTTT.